The rows below give T cell receptor beta chains drawn from one sample of a study of blood T cells in healthy people across ages. A single record per CDR3 protein comes from TCRdb applying MiXCR to the 5' RACE reads. The data hold about 600,000 distinct CDR3 sequences, with roughly 48% observed a single time. The sample consisted of blood. The origin of the receptors is a man older than 75 in good health. Each CDR3 is given without its conserved first and last residue. Each record gives: J gene, V gene, clone size, CDR3 protein. Clone size is stated in some rows and not others, as once, few, many or a class when expanded.

j_call: TRBJ2-7
v_call: TRBV6-5
clone_size: NA
cdr3_aa: ASSLTGVGDEQY

j_call: TRBJ1-5
v_call: TRBV7-2
clone_size: NA
cdr3_aa: ASSLDLGQPQH

j_call: TRBJ1-1
v_call: TRBV9
clone_size: NA
cdr3_aa: ASSVSGTEAF

j_call: TRBJ2-5
v_call: TRBV11-2
clone_size: few
cdr3_aa: ASSLYGGYQETQY

j_call: TRBJ2-5
v_call: TRBV11-1
clone_size: NA
cdr3_aa: ASSLLGTATYQETQY

j_call: TRBJ2-6
v_call: TRBV18
clone_size: NA
cdr3_aa: ASSVGQASSGANVLT

j_call: TRBJ2-5
v_call: TRBV7-2
clone_size: NA
cdr3_aa: ASSLELAQETQY

j_call: TRBJ1-2
v_call: TRBV7-2
clone_size: NA
cdr3_aa: ASSFRDMRGYT

j_call: TRBJ2-7
v_call: TRBV20-1
clone_size: NA
cdr3_aa: SASRFGGVFYEQY

j_call: TRBJ2-5
v_call: TRBV9
clone_size: NA
cdr3_aa: ASSVATGVRGFVETQY

j_call: TRBJ2-5
v_call: TRBV7-2
clone_size: NA
cdr3_aa: ASSLRGGGTQEAQY

j_call: TRBJ2-3
v_call: TRBV9
clone_size: NA
cdr3_aa: ASGKGQAPSTDTQY

j_call: TRBJ2-3
v_call: TRBV27
clone_size: NA
cdr3_aa: ASSVGLMADTQY

j_call: TRBJ2-5
v_call: TRBV2
clone_size: NA
cdr3_aa: ASSGDTQETQY

j_call: TRBJ2-5
v_call: TRBV20-1
clone_size: NA
cdr3_aa: SALPDGYQETQY

j_call: TRBJ1-2
v_call: TRBV6-2/TRBV6-3
clone_size: NA
cdr3_aa: ASSLKGGYT

j_call: TRBJ1-1
v_call: TRBV24-1
clone_size: NA
cdr3_aa: ATSDRGDGEAF

j_call: TRBJ1-5
v_call: TRBV29-1
clone_size: NA
cdr3_aa: SVAGAQNQPQH